This T cell receptor (beta chain) was sequenced during a study of blood T cells in healthy people across ages. Only a few counts were recorded for this clonotype. Using a J-beta primer mix together with a sample-barcoded 5' primer, a second PCR was run for roughly 6 to 12 cycles. TCRdb ran MiXCR on the 5' RACE reads and lists one entry per CDR3 protein. The table has 1.6 million or so distinct CDR3 sequences, roughly 32% seen once. The ends lost 3 bases at V and 2 bases at J; junction bases unmatched: 7. This CDR3 is built from 16 residues. In germline, CDR1 is SGHVS, CDR2 FNYEAQ. The chain joins TRBV7-6 to TRBJ2-3; 8 nucleotides agree with TRBD2. Material for sequencing was blood. The sequence came from a woman aged 25 to 39 in good health. Here the CDR3 reads CASSLGGGTVTDTQYF. As DNA, the CDR3 is TGTGCCAGCAGCTTGGGCGGGGGGACCGTCACAGATACGCAGTATTTT.